What follows are 22 T cell receptor beta chains derived from one specimen sequenced in a study of blood T cells in healthy people across ages. Together with a sample-barcoded 5' primer, a J-beta primer mix was included in a second PCR lasting about 7 to 11 cycles. TCRdb independently ran MiXCR on the 5' RACE reads; one entry per CDR3 protein. The profile shows some 1.8 million distinct CDR3 sequences, approximately 40% of them singletons. The sequenced material came from blood. These receptors were collected from a human donor in good health.

The rearrangement links TRBV27 to TRBJ1-1; a weak D match, TRBD1 (6 bases). The CDR3 covers 15 residues. V was cut by 7 bases and J by 0 bases, with 15 bases left in between. Germline V gives CDR1 MNHEY, CDR2 SMNVEV (reference sequence). The CDR3 loop is CASKKQGMLNTEAFF. The CDR3 coding sequence is TGTGCCAGCAAGAAACAGGGAATGCTGAACACTGAAGCTTTCTTT.

This clonotype was seen a few times. The genes are TRBV7-3 and TRBJ1-2; 8 bases fit TRBD1. This CDR3 spans 18 amino acids. Germline V gives CDR1 SGHTA, CDR2 FQGTGA. V shed 1 base, J shed 2 bases, and the junction held 12 bases outside the gene matches. The CDR3 DNA reads as TGTGCCAGCAGCTTAAACCGGATCGGGACAGGTGTGAACTATGGCTACACCTTC. Its translation is CASSLNRIGTGVNYGYTF.

V gene TRBV7-9 combines with J gene TRBJ2-3; perhaps TRBD2 as D (6 bases). The CDR3 is made up of 15 amino acids. Germline CDR1 is SEHNR and CDR2 is FQNEAQ (reference sequence). V lost 3 bases and J 4 bases, leaving 14 bases between the germline ends. CDR3 nucleotides: TGTGCCAGCAGCTTCGAACCTTCTAGCGCAGATACGCAGTATTTT. Amino acids: CASSFEPSSADTQYF.

Notes on this clonotype: The junction does not match germline at one end; this may be a read error. CDR3 bases: TGTGCCAGCAGTCCCTTTGCTTCTTGGGCCGAGGCGAACACCGGGGAACTGTTTTTT. As protein: CASSPFASWAEANTGELFF. This chain links TRBV7-2 with TRBJ2-2, with a weak D call TRBD2 (5 bases). There are 19 residues in the CDR3. Germline assignment: CDR1 SGHTA and CDR2 FQGNSA.

This sequence joins TRBV27 and TRBJ2-7; 9 nucleotides agree with TRBD1. The germline V gene encodes CDR1 MNHEY and CDR2 SMNVEV (reference sequence). The J segment lost 1 base and the V segment lost 6 bases, leaving 10 bases of the junction unmatched. The CDR3 length is 16 residues. The CDR3 reads CASSIAQGAVSYEQYF. In nucleotides, the CDR3 is TGTGCCAGCAGCATAGCACAGGGGGCGGTTTCCTACGAGCAGTACTTC.

The CDR3 loop is CASSTSLGTGGYNEQFF. The CDR3 region has the DNA TGTGCCAGCAGCACATCGCTCGGGACAGGGGGCTACAATGAGCAGTTCTTC. The chain has TRBV9 and TRBJ2-1, with 11 bases identical to TRBD1. This CDR3 is built from 17 residues. CDR1 and CDR2 from the germline V gene are SGDLS and YYNGEE. J gave up 3 bases and V 4 bases, and 9 bases lay outside the gene matches.

This clonotype appeared a few times. The V call is TRBV20-1, the J call TRBJ1-4; 9 bases are a match to TRBD1. The CDR3 spans 15 residues. Germline V gene sequence: CDR1 DFQATT, CDR2 SNEGSKA (reference sequence). J lost 7 bases, V lost 2 bases, and 8 bases had no gene match. The CDR3 region is CSARPFDRGGEKLFF. CDR3 nucleotide sequence: TGCAGTGCTAGACCCTTCGACAGGGGGGGTGAAAAACTGTTTTTT.

This clonotype was observed a handful of times. The J gene is TRBJ2-3, the V gene TRBV3-1, with TRBD2 as a possible D gene (6 bases). There are 16 residues in the CDR3. CDR1 LGHDT and CDR2 YNNKEL come from the germline V gene (reference sequence). Trimming shortened V by 0 bases and J by 0 bases, and 10 bases separated the two germline ends. CDR3 sequence: CASSQDPGRSTDTQYF. The CDR3 DNA follows: TGTGCCAGCAGCCAAGATCCAGGGAGGAGCACAGATACGCAGTATTTT.

This clonotype was seen a handful of times. The chain joins TRBV6-5 to TRBJ1-2; D remains unclear. V dropped 8 bases and J dropped 4 bases, with 11 bases sitting between them. This CDR3 has 12 amino acids. Per germline, CDR1 MNHEY and CDR2 SVGAGI. DNA for the CDR3: TGTGCCAGCGGTGATCATCCCTATGGCTACACCTTC. It encodes CASGDHPYGYTF.

Only a few counts were recorded for this clonotype. The V gene is TRBV5-6, the J gene TRBJ2-5; D ambiguous. This CDR3 contains 12 residues. Germline V gene data show CDR1 as SGHDT and CDR2 as YYEEEE. V lost 2 bases and J lost 7, with 9 bases in between. The CDR3 nucleotides are TGTGCCAGCAGCTTAGAATGGCGGACCCAGTACTTC. This encodes CASSLEWRTQYF.

This clonotype was detected only a few times. The genes are TRBV7-2 and TRBJ2-4; 10 bases map to TRBD1. The J call is in doubt because the DNA end fits TRBJ2-7 better. The V gene's germline CDR1 is SGHTA and CDR2 FQGNSA. The CDR3 spans 16 residues. The CDR3 coding sequence is TGTGCCAGCAGCCCCGGGACAGGGGCCTTTTTATACGAGCAGTACTTC. This translates into CASSPGTGAFLYEQYF.

This chain uses TRBV28 with TRBJ1-1; no firm D call. V dropped 3 bases and J dropped 0 bases, with 11 bases sitting between them. The CDR3 totals 15 residues. Germline CDR1 and CDR2: MDHEN and SYDVKM. CDR3 DNA: TGTGCCAGCAGTTTCGGGGTAGAACTGAACACTGAAGCTTTCTTT. Encoded protein: CASSFGVELNTEAFF.

The rearrangement uses TRBV11-1 and TRBJ1-1; D unresolved. V shed 3 bases and J shed 1 base, with 18 bases lying between them. The germline V gene has CDR1 SGHAT and CDR2 FQDESV (reference sequence). This CDR3 has 17 amino acids. The CDR3 nucleotides read TGTGCCAGCAGCTTTAGTTCGAGTTATGGAGCGAACACTGAAGCTTTCTTT. Amino acids: CASSFSSSYGANTEAFF.

The rearrangement uses TRBV7-9 and TRBJ2-5; the D gene is possibly TRBD2 (6 bases). The assigned J gene may be wrong: the sequence end matches TRBJ2-7 better. Germline loops: CDR1 SEHNR, CDR2 FQNEAQ (reference sequence). This CDR3 has 12 residues. Here the CDR3 reads CASSPGLTEQYF. The CDR3 DNA reads TGTGCCAGCAGCCCTGGACTAACCGAGCAGTACTTC.

V usage is TRBV2 and J usage is TRBJ2-1; no firm D call. The CDR3 consists of 13 residues. Germline values: CDR1 SNHLY, CDR2 FYNNEI. Between the trimmed V and J ends, which lost 5 bases and 6 bases, there was a span of 11 bases. CDR3 nucleotides: TGTGCCAGCAGTAGAGACTTACGCAATGAGCAGTTCTTC. It translates to CASSRDLRNEQFF.

The chain couples TRBV7-2 to TRBJ2-1; no definite D call. Germline lookup yields CDR1 SGHTA and CDR2 FQGNSA. The CDR3 has 16 residues. V was clipped by 5 bases and J by 5 bases, with 19 bases between them. CDR3 bases: TGTGCCAGCAGCCCCCCTCCGGGCGCCTCTGACAATGAGCAGTTCTTC. Translating it yields CASSPPPGASDNEQFF.

This clonotype was seen a few times. The chain links TRBV28 to TRBJ2-4, with D tentatively TRBD2 (6 bases). CDR1 and CDR2 from the germline V gene are MDHEN and SYDVKM. The CDR3 is 13 amino acids. CDR3 coding DNA: TGTGGCACAAGGGAGGACTCCCAAAACATTCAGTACTTC. It specifies CGTREDSQNIQYF.

This clonotype came up a few times. The chain carries TRBV9 and TRBJ2-3; D gene ambiguous. Germline V gene lookup returns CDR1 SGDLS and CDR2 YYNGEE. V lost 2 bases and J lost 6, with 13 bases in between. This CDR3 is built from 14 residues. The CDR3 spells CASSVRPDVDTQYF. The CDR3 nucleotides are TGTGCCAGCAGCGTTAGGCCGGACGTGGATACGCAGTATTTT.

There are a few counts of this clonotype. The chain joins TRBV29-1 to TRBJ2-5; 7 bases align to TRBD2. The CDR3 runs 11 residues. CDR1 is SQVTM, CDR2 ANQGSEA, per germline. Losses at the gene ends were 8 bases for V and 0 bases for J; bases not matched to a gene: 0. This CDR3 is CSSGNQETQYF. The CDR3 DNA reads as TGCAGCAGCGGGAACCAAGAGACCCAGTACTTC.

The genes are TRBV10-2 and TRBJ2-2; 8 bases fit TRBD1. V was pared by 8 bases and J by 9 bases, with 8 bases of the junction left unmatched. CDR1 is WSHSY and CDR2 is SAAADI in the germline V gene. The CDR3 extends over 13 amino acids. The CDR3 spells CASQGRGLRELFF. In DNA, the CDR3 is TGCGCCAGCCAGGGCAGGGGGCTTCGGGAGCTGTTTTTT.

This clonotype was found a few times. The V call is TRBV7-2, the J call TRBJ2-5; D is ambiguous. Germline-derived CDR1 and CDR2 are SGHTA and FQGNSA. CDR3 length equals 14 residues. Trimming removed 3 bases from V and 0 bases from J, with 8 bases in between. The CDR3 loop reads CASSLDLNQETQYF. Written as DNA, the CDR3 is TGTGCCAGCAGCTTGGACCTCAACCAAGAGACCCAGTACTTC.

V is TRBV4-2 and J is TRBJ1-1; 8 bases map to TRBD1. Unmatched junction bases numbered 6, after V lost 0 bases and J lost 0 bases. The CDR3 totals 17 residues. Germline loops: CDR1 LGHNA, CDR2 YNFKEQ. The CDR3 region is CASSQDGQGAVNTEAFF. CDR3 in DNA: TGTGCCAGCAGCCAAGATGGGCAGGGGGCAGTGAACACTGAAGCTTTCTTT.